This T cell receptor beta chain was found in a study of cytomegalovirus exposure and HLA in healthy donors. CDR3 length: 14 residues. The germline gives CDR1 SEHNR, CDR2 FQNEAQ (reference sequence). A word on this clone: A junction end diverges from the germline sequence, so it may reflect a read error.

In the PCR, 60 Vbeta and 13 Jbeta primers were used. The method was immunoSEQ multiplex PCR; TCRdb's version includes in-frame clones alone and lacks a portion of them. Seen here are more than 90,000 clones, roughly 79% observed once, and the top ten hold 4.1%. This sequence originates from a man aged 35 to 55 in good health and CMV-seronegative. The chain couples TRBV7-9 to TRBJ1-2; D not resolved. The sequencing sample was made of PBMCs. CDR3 bases: TGTTCCAGCAGCTTAGAGTCAGCTAACTATGGCTACACCTTC. Translation: CSSSLESANYGYTF.